This T cell receptor beta chain originates from a study of OX40 agonist ivuxolimab in advanced cancers. Study background: Patients were roughly 81% male with ages roughly 20 to 80, mean approximately 55. Findings and limits, study-wide: Partial responders treated at 0.1-3.0 mg/kg exhibited clonal expansion among the lowest measured. CD8+ T cells were the subset that, on average, had more expanded clones than CD4+.

Profiling relied on immunoSEQ multiplex PCR, and the TCRdb table lists in-frame clones only, not all of them. The data contain some 68,000 clones, roughly 86% of them singletons. Germline CDR1 and CDR2: LNHNV and YYDKDF (reference sequence). The CDR3 consists of 16 residues. V shed 6 bases and J 10 bases; nucleotides not matched to a gene: 13. About this clone: Its cognate antigen is unknown.

Specimen: CD4+ or CD8+ T cells sorted from blood, collected in a trial of the OX40 agonist ivuxolimab. This chain links TRBV15 with TRBJ1-6; 9 bases line up with TRBD1. The TCR comes from an adult with an advanced solid tumor such as melanoma, head and neck, liver or kidney cancer. The CDR3 loop is CATSWAGDRVLSPLHF. CDR3 DNA: TGTGCCACCAGTTGGGCCGGGGACAGGGTCCTCTCACCCCTCCACTTT.